Presented here are 18 T cell receptor beta chains from one specimen sequenced in a study of CD8 T cells in Susac syndrome. RNA in amounts of roughly 0.5 to 1 ug was reverse transcribed with random hexamers. One entry per CDR3 protein results from TCRdb running MiXCR on the immunoSEQ multiplex PCR reads. The sample includes about 94,000 distinct CDR3 sequences, 85% to 95% seen only once; the top ten take 0.3% to 0.35%. Sequenced material: CD4+ T cells from PBMCs. The receptors shown here come from a human donor with Susac syndrome.

The V and J genes are TRBV7-2 and TRBJ1-6, with TRBD1 as a possible D gene (6 bases). CDR1 SGHTA and CDR2 FQGNSA come from the germline V gene. V dropped 3 bases and J dropped 7 bases, with 13 bases sitting between them. The CDR3 is 15 residues long. CDR3 DNA sequence: TGTGCCAGCAGCTTCAGAAGACAGGCGAATTCACCCCTCCACTTT. This codes for CASSFRRQANSPLHF.

This rearrangement joins TRBV12-3 or TRBV12-4 to TRBJ2-3, with 8 bases fitting TRBD1. Trimming took 5 bases from V and 0 from J; bases not matched to a gene: 10. The CDR3 sequence is 17 residues long. CDR3 bases: TGTGCCAGCAGTCCCCGACAGGGGCCCTCTAGCACAGATACGCAGTATTTT. The encoded protein is CASSPRQGPSSTDTQYF.

This chain connects TRBV14 to TRBJ2-2; D gene uncertain. Trimming cost V 1 base and J 4 bases, with 7 bases left between them. Germline V gives CDR1 SGHDN, CDR2 FVKESK. This CDR3 has 14 amino acids. Written as DNA, the CDR3 is TGTGCCAGCAGCCAAGGACGGAGCACCGGGGAGCTGTTTTTT. It specifies CASSQGRSTGELFF.

A single count supports this clonotype. This rearrangement joins TRBV5-6 to TRBJ2-5, with D tentatively TRBD1 or TRBD2 (7 bases each). The V and J ends lost 1 base and 4 bases respectively, with 14 bases between them. Germline V CDR1 and CDR2: SGHDT, YYEEEE. The CDR3 has 15 residues. CDR3 bases: TGTGCCAGCAGCTTGTGGCAGGGGGGGAGAGAGACCCAGTACTTC. Its protein product is CASSLWQGGRETQYF.

V and J are TRBV16 and TRBJ2-3, with 7 nucleotides matching TRBD2. The V and J ends lost 8 bases and 0 bases, in that order; junction bases with no gene match: 8. This CDR3 comprises 15 residues. Germline lookup yields CDR1 KGHSY and CDR2 FQNENV. CDR3: CASSDRGDSTDTQYF. DNA for the CDR3: TGTGCCAGCTCCGACCGGGGGGACAGCACAGATACGCAGTATTTT. Supplemented by reference TRBV16 and TRBJ2-3, the full variable domain reads GEEVAQTPKHLVRGEGQKAKLYCAPIKGHSYVFWYQQVLKNEFKFLISFQNENVFDETGMPKERFSAKCLPNSPCSLEIQATKLEDSAVYFCASSDRGDSTDTQYFGPGTRLTVL.

The rearrangement links TRBV30 to TRBJ1-1; D may be TRBD1 (6 bases). Trimming shortened V by 5 bases and J by 6 bases, and 16 bases separated the two germline ends. CDR1 GTSNPN and CDR2 SVGIG come from the germline V gene (reference sequence). This CDR3 spans 13 amino acids. In DNA, the CDR3 is TGTGCCTGGGGCGCGGACAGTTTCTCTGAAGCTTTCTTT. Amino acid sequence: CAWGADSFSEAFF.

The rearrangement joins TRBV7-9 to TRBJ1-6, with D hard to call. The CDR3 runs 15 residues. The ends were cut back, 5 bases at V and 5 bases at J, with 13 bases in the middle. CDR1 and CDR2 (germline): SEHNR, FQNEAQ (reference sequence). This CDR3 is CASSPGDGDNSPLHF. In DNA form, the CDR3 reads TGTGCCAGCAGCCCAGGTGATGGGGATAATTCACCCCTCCACTTT. Supplemented by reference TRBV7-9 and TRBJ1-6, the full variable domain reads DTGVSQNPRHKITKRGQNVTFRCDPISEHNRLYWYRQTLGQGPEFLTYFQNEAQLEKSRLLSDRFSAERPKGSFSTLEIQRTEQGDSAMYLCASSPGDGDNSPLHFGNGTRLTVT.

This clonotype has more than one count but fewer than ten. V and J are TRBV7-2 and TRBJ2-7; weak D call: TRBD1 (5 bases). The V gene lost 4 bases and the J gene lost 6 bases, with 22 bases spanning the gap. The CDR3 contains 16 residues. Germline V gene sequence: CDR1 SGHTA, CDR2 FQGNSA. This chain's CDR3 is CASSSILPGRTFEQYF. CDR3 sequence (DNA): TGTGCCAGCAGCTCAATTCTTCCCGGGCGGACATTCGAGCAGTACTTC. The whole variable domain, filled in from reference TRBV7-2 and TRBJ2-7, reads GAGVSQSPSNKVTEKGKDVELRCDPISGHTALYWYRQSLGQGLEFLIYFQGNSAPDKSGLPSDRFSAERTGGSVSTLTIQRTQQEDSAVYLCASSSILPGRTFEQYFGPGTRLTVT.

The chain employs TRBV6-6 and TRBJ1-5; D may be TRBD1 (5 bases). The V end lost 10 bases, the J end lost 1 base, and 14 bases lay between the germline ends. Germline assignment: CDR1 MNHNY and CDR2 SVGAGI (reference sequence). CDR3 length: 14 residues. The CDR3 DNA follows: TGTGCCATCTCCCTCCAGGGCAGCAATCAGCCCCAGCATTTT. It yields the protein CAISLQGSNQPQHF.

The chain links TRBV7-2 to TRBJ1-2; no definite D call. The CDR3 spans 13 residues. Germline CDR1 and CDR2: SGHTA and FQGNSA. The V end lost 6 bases, the J end lost 8 bases, and 16 bases lay between the germline ends. CDR3 region: CASRPLERNGYTF. The DNA for the CDR3 is TGTGCCAGCAGGCCTCTTGAAAGGAACGGCTACACCTTC.

V and J are TRBV24-1 and TRBJ2-1, with unresolved D. This CDR3 spans 18 amino acids. CDR1 KGHDR and CDR2 SFDVKD come from the germline V gene. V was shortened by 3 bases and J by 0 bases, with 17 bases between the two germline ends. In DNA form, the CDR3 reads TGTGCCACCAGTGATCCTACCAGCAGGAGTGGCTCCTACAATGAGCAGTTCTTC. Protein product: CATSDPTSRSGSYNEQFF.

V and J are TRBV20-1 and TRBJ2-3; possible D gene TRBD1, 5 bases. V lost 5 bases and J 2 bases, leaving 14 bases between the germline ends. The CDR3 length is 14 residues. CDR1 is DFQATT, CDR2 SNEGSKA, per germline (reference sequence). CDR3 residues: CSAFKTGHTDTQYF. The CDR3 nucleotides read TGCAGTGCTTTTAAGACTGGACACACAGATACGCAGTATTTT.

The chain joins TRBV18 to TRBJ2-2, with 9 bases identical to TRBD1. There are 18 residues in the CDR3. Trimming took 3 bases from V and 6 from J; bases not matched to a gene: 14. CDR1 and CDR2 from the germline V gene are KGHSH and LQKENI. The CDR3 DNA follows: TGTGCCAGCTCACCGACTTACCGACAGGGGGGTTCATCCGGGGAGCTGTTTTTT. Translation gives CASSPTYRQGGSSGELFF.

CDR3 nucleotide sequence: TGTGCCAGCAGGCCGGACATCTCACCCCTCCACTTT. Translation: CASRPDISPLHF. This sequence joins TRBV12-3 or TRBV12-4 and TRBJ1-6, with D possibly TRBD1 on 5 matching bases. V was shortened by 6 bases and J by 10 bases, with 10 bases between the two germline ends. There are 12 residues in the CDR3.

The chain is built from TRBV5-1 and TRBJ2-3; D is unclear. Germline V gives CDR1 SGHRS, CDR2 YFSETQ. The CDR3 covers 15 residues. V was shortened by 0 bases and J by 1 base, with 9 bases between the two germline ends. The CDR3 DNA sequence: TGCGCCAGCAGCTTGGAAGGGCAGGGCACAGATACGCAGTATTTT. Translating it yields CASSLEGQGTDTQYF.

The J gene is TRBJ2-1, the V gene TRBV4-1, with 8 positions matching TRBD1. Germline V lookup: CDR1 MGHRA, CDR2 YSYEKL. With V trimmed by 2 bases and J by 9 bases, 12 bases remained unmatched. The CDR3 sequence is 16 residues long. The CDR3 nucleotides read TGCGCCAGCAGCCAACCCATTCGGGACAGGAACGGTGAGCAGTTCTTC. Its protein product is CASSQPIRDRNGEQFF.

The chain couples TRBV15 to TRBJ1-2; no reliable D call. Trimming took 1 base from V and 13 from J, leaving 19 bases between them. Germline CDR1 reads LNHNV; CDR2 reads YYDKDF (reference sequence). The CDR3 is 14 amino acids. This chain's CDR3 is CATSRALDPEPGTF. Here the CDR3 DNA reads TGTGCCACCAGCAGAGCCCTGGACCCGGAACCCGGCACCTTC.

V and J are TRBV4-1 and TRBJ2-5; 10 positions agree with TRBD2. Germline trimming cut 1 base from V and 4 bases from J; bases unmatched to any gene: 9. Germline V gives CDR1 MGHRA, CDR2 YSYEKL. The CDR3 loop spans 17 amino acids. CDR3 DNA sequence: TGCGCCAGCAGCCAAGTAGAGGCAGCGGGGGGGAGAGAGACCCAGTACTTC. Amino acid sequence: CASSQVEAAGGRETQYF.